A single TCR beta chain is shown here with its context. This entry is derived from a study of blood T cell repertoires in COVID-19. Looking at the study overall: The origin of the acute and convalescent COVID-19 samples was the United States, Italy and Spain. T cells, B-cell-depleted T cells, or PBMCs supplied cDNA or gDNA.

The CDR3 is 15 residues long. Germline values: CDR1 SEHNR, CDR2 FQNEAQ (reference sequence). V lost 3 bases, J lost 7 bases, and 8 bases stayed unmatched. In the original workflow: Reference gene primer amplification yielded estimated nucleated cell counts. Repertoires were generated with immunoSEQ multiplex PCR, while TCRdb's copy carries only in-frame clones and drops some. Clonal size and the V and J genes are those of that table, whereas D and trimming came from the DNA. The repertoire holds 290,000 or so clones, 85% seen once, with roughly 5.3% in the top ten. The sequenced sample consisted of peripheral blood. This sequence was found in a man in his forties or fifties with active or convalescent COVID-19. The chain couples TRBV7-9 to TRBJ2-1; 8 bases agree with TRBD2. The CDR3 protein is CASSLKSGLDNEQFF. The DNA for the CDR3 is TGTGCCAGCAGCTTGAAATCGGGACTAGATAATGAGCAGTTCTTC.